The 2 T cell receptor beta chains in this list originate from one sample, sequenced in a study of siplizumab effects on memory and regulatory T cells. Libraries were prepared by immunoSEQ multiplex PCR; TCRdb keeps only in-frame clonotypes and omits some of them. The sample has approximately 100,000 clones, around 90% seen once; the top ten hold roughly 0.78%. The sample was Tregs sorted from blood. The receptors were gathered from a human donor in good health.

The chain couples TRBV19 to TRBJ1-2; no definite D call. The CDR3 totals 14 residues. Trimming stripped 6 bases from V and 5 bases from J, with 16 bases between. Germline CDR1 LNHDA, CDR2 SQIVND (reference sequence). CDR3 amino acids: CASRARRAQYGYTF. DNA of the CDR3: TGTGCCAGTAGAGCTCGAAGGGCCCAGTATGGCTACACCTTC.

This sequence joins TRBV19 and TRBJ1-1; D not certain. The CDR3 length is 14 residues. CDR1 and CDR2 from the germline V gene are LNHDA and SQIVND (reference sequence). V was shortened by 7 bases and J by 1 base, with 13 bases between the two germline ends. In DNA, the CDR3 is TGTGCCAGTAAAGCACTAGTTACGAACACTGAAGCTTTCTTT. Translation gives CASKALVTNTEAFF.